The 30 T cell receptor beta chains in this list originate from one sample, sequenced in a study of radiotherapy plus CTLA-4 blockade in lung cancer (dated by TCRdb to the late 2010s). Library method: the immunoSEQ multiplex PCR assay. The table was pulled from immuneACCESS by TCRdb, which kept in-frame rearrangements only. Such tables lose some clones; where checked, under half of the loss comes from unresolved V genes, and the rest has no known cause. The sample table shows 40,000 to 45,000 clones, and under 80% are seen once. The ten top clones hold approximately 10% of the sample. The sequencing used peripheral blood, collected from a patient treated with radiotherapy plus ipilimumab. The source is a human donor with non-small cell lung cancer who had stable disease on radiotherapy plus ipilimumab.

The chain employs TRBV4-1 and TRBJ2-1, with TRBD2 as a possible D gene (6 bases). CDR1 MGHRA and CDR2 YSYEKL come from the germline V gene. V dropped 1 base and J dropped 5 bases, with 9 bases sitting between them. The CDR3 extends over 14 amino acids. CDR3 DNA sequence: TGCGCCAGCAGCCAAGGAGGGGAGGACAATGAGCAGTTCTTC. Its translation: CASSQGGEDNEQFF.

The gene calls are TRBV5-1 and TRBJ2-3; TRBD2 matches at 11 bases. The CDR3 loop spans 16 amino acids. CDR1 is SGHRS and CDR2 is YFSETQ in the germline V gene. V shed 4 bases, J shed 2 bases, and the junction held 6 bases outside the gene matches. The CDR3 sequence: CASSPGTSGHTDTQYF. The DNA of the CDR3 is TGCGCCAGCAGCCCGGGGACTAGCGGACACACAGATACGCAGTATTTT.

V usage is TRBV9 and J usage is TRBJ1-2; 7 bases are shared with TRBD1. Germline lookup yields CDR1 SGDLS and CDR2 YYNGEE. The CDR3 loop spans 13 amino acids. V lost 3 bases and J lost 8; bases outside the gene matches: 7. The DNA for the CDR3 is TGTGCCAGCAGCGCGACCCTAGGGGGCGGCTACACCTTC. Protein: CASSATLGGGYTF.

This chain connects TRBV18 to TRBJ2-5; D possibly corresponds to TRBD1 (7 bases). The CDR3 loop spans 15 amino acids. The V gene's germline CDR1 is KGHSH and CDR2 LQKENI. Trimming took off 1 base at V and 3 bases at J, with 12 bases between the two ends. This CDR3 is CASSPRQGGEETQYF. CDR3 bases: TGTGCCAGCTCACCACGGCAGGGGGGAGAAGAGACCCAGTACTTC.

The CDR3 sequence is CASSVARTEAFF. CDR3 coding DNA: TGTGCCAGCAGCGTAGCCCGCACTGAAGCTTTCTTT. The gene calls are TRBV9 and TRBJ1-1; D is ambiguous. V lost 0 bases and J lost 4, with 4 bases in between. Germline CDR1 is SGDLS and CDR2 is YYNGEE. The CDR3 totals 12 residues.

This clone was counted a single time. The chain recombines TRBV7-3 with TRBJ1-1; tentative D call: TRBD1 (5 bases). The germline V gene encodes CDR1 SGHTA and CDR2 FQGTGA. The CDR3 length is 13 residues. V was shortened by 6 bases and J by 7 bases, with 15 bases between the two germline ends. The CDR3 DNA sequence: TGTGCCAGCAGGACCCAGGGAATGGGTGAAGCTTTCTTT. Protein sequence: CASRTQGMGEAFF.

The CDR3 nucleotides read TGTGCCAGTACGACACAAGCGAACACCGGGGAGCTGTTTTTT. This codes for CASTTQANTGELFF. The genes are TRBV19 and TRBJ2-2; D is unresolved. Trimming cost V 7 bases and J 0 bases, with 9 bases left between them. CDR3 length: 14 amino acids. Germline CDR1 LNHDA, CDR2 SQIVND (reference sequence).

J is TRBJ2-3 and V is TRBV29-1; 11 bases map to TRBD2. The germline CDR1 and CDR2 sequences are SQVTM and ANQGSEA. The V segment lost 2 bases and the J segment 7 bases; nucleotides outside the gene matches: 5. The CDR3 has 14 residues. The CDR3 reads CSVEIGLAGNTQYF. For the CDR3, the DNA is TGCAGCGTTGAAATCGGACTAGCGGGTAATACGCAGTATTTT.

This sequence joins TRBV10-3 and TRBJ2-3; TRBD2 matches at 7 bases. Per germline, CDR1 ENHRY and CDR2 SYGVKD. The CDR3 runs to 16 residues. V was clipped by 4 bases and J by 2 bases; unmatched bases: 9. For the CDR3, the DNA is TGTGCCATCAGTGCCGAGGGGCGGGGGAACACAGATACGCAGTATTTT. This encodes CAISAEGRGNTDTQYF.

CDR3 bases: TGCGCCAGCAGCTACTACTCTGGAAACACCATATATTTT. Translation gives CASSYYSGNTIYF. V usage is TRBV5-1 and J usage is TRBJ1-3; D is uncertain. The CDR3 is made up of 13 amino acids. The ends were cut back, 3 bases at V and 0 bases at J, with 4 bases in the middle. Looked up from germline, CDR1 is SGHRS and CDR2 is YFSETQ. Full variable domain (outside the CDR3, taken from reference TRBV5-1 and TRBJ1-3): KAGVTQTPRYLIKTRGQQVTLSCSPISGHRSVSWYQQTPGQGLQFLFEYFSETQRNKGNFPGRFSGRQFSNSRSEMNVSTLELGDSALYLCASSYYSGNTIYFGEGSWLTVV.

V is TRBV18 and J is TRBJ2-7; weak D call: TRBD2 (5 bases). In germline, CDR1 is KGHSH, CDR2 LQKENI. V lost 10 bases and J lost 7, with 17 bases in between. CDR3 length: 12 residues. The CDR3, as DNA: TGTGCCACTAGTGAGGCCCGGAGGGAGCAGTACTTC. The encoded protein is CATSEARREQYF.

This rearrangement joins TRBV19 to TRBJ1-1; D unresolved. Germline V CDR1 and CDR2: LNHDA, SQIVND (reference sequence). The germline V and J ends were trimmed by 5 bases and 0 bases, with 10 bases remaining between them. The CDR3 covers 14 residues. CDR3 region: CASSPIYMNTEAFF. The CDR3 nucleotides are TGTGCCAGTAGTCCCATTTACATGAACACTGAAGCTTTCTTT.

This clone was seen once. The CDR3 is CASSQAAGTGGEKLFF. The DNA of the CDR3 is TGTGCCAGCAGCCAAGCCGCCGGGACTGGGGGTGAAAAACTGTTTTTT. The rearrangement uses TRBV4-2 and TRBJ1-4; the D gene is possibly TRBD1 (5 bases). The length of the CDR3 is 16 residues. Deletions cut 1 base from V and 7 bases from J, with 16 bases between. Looked up from germline, CDR1 is LGHNA and CDR2 is YNFKEQ.

The rearrangement uses TRBV6-1 and TRBJ1-2; 8 bases are shared with TRBD1. With V trimmed by 7 bases and J by 7 bases, 8 bases remained unmatched. Germline CDR1 is MNHNS and CDR2 is SASEGT. The CDR3 sequence is 13 residues long. The CDR3 bases are TGTGCCAGCAAGGGGACAGGACTGGGTGGCTACACCTTC. It codes for CASKGTGLGGYTF.

The rearrangement joins TRBV11-1 to TRBJ2-5, with 7 nucleotides matching TRBD1. In germline, CDR1 is SGHAT, CDR2 FQDESV (reference sequence). Trimming at V came to 0 bases and at J to 8 bases, leaving 9 bases not matched to a gene. The length of the CDR3 is 15 residues. CDR3 residues: CASSLAPDRARTQYF. The CDR3, as DNA: TGTGCCAGCAGCTTAGCGCCCGACAGGGCTCGAACCCAGTACTTC.

This clone was counted a few times. The V call is TRBV10-2, the J call TRBJ2-1; 7 positions agree with TRBD1. Germline-derived CDR1 and CDR2 are WSHSY and SAAADI. V was clipped by 4 bases and J by 7 bases; unmatched bases: 10. The CDR3 is made up of 15 amino acids. The CDR3 DNA is TGCGCCAGCAGTGCCCGACAGGGTATGAGGAATGAGCAGTTCTTC. This gives the protein CASSARQGMRNEQFF.

V and J are TRBV5-1 and TRBJ2-2; 10 bases are shared with TRBD2. J lost 6 bases, V lost 3 bases, and 2 bases had no gene match. Germline V gives CDR1 SGHRS, CDR2 YFSETQ. CDR3 length equals 14 residues. CDR3 sequence: CASSSLAGSGELFF. The CDR3 nucleotides are TGCGCCAGCAGCTCACTAGCGGGGTCCGGGGAGCTGTTTTTT.

The V and J genes are TRBV18 and TRBJ2-7; a weak D match, TRBD1 (5 bases). Trimming took off 0 bases at V and 2 bases at J, with 8 bases between the two ends. The V gene's germline CDR1 is KGHSH and CDR2 LQKENI. The CDR3 is 14 amino acids. The chain's CDR3 is CASSPPARAYEQYF. For the CDR3, the DNA is TGTGCCAGCTCACCACCGGCCAGGGCCTACGAGCAGTACTTC.

The chain is built from TRBV2 and TRBJ1-1, with 9 bases that match TRBD1. J gave up 10 bases and V 6 bases, and 6 bases lay outside the gene matches. This CDR3 comprises 12 residues. CDR1 SNHLY and CDR2 FYNNEI come from the germline V gene. For the CDR3, the DNA is TGTGCCAGCAGCGCGGGACAGGGCAGAGCTTTCTTT. Its protein is CASSAGQGRAFF.

The chain uses TRBV4-1 and TRBJ1-2; TRBD1 matches at 8 bases. V trimming: 4 bases; J trimming: 8 bases; junction bases outside the gene matches: 6. This CDR3 has 13 residues. The germline gives CDR1 MGHRA, CDR2 YSYEKL. The DNA of the CDR3 is TGCGCCAGCAGCCTCCAGGGGGCGGGGGGCTACACCTTC. This gives the protein CASSLQGAGGYTF.

The chain joins TRBV28 to TRBJ1-5; no definite D call. The CDR3 totals 14 residues. Deletions cut 7 bases from V and 0 bases from J, with 10 bases between. From germline, CDR1 is MDHEN and CDR2 SYDVKM. The CDR3 DNA reads as TGTGCCAGCACTTTGGGCTATAGCAATCAGCCCCAGCATTTT. It specifies CASTLGYSNQPQHF.

J is TRBJ1-5 and V is TRBV11-3; perhaps TRBD1 as D (5 bases). There are 16 residues in the CDR3. CDR1 and CDR2 from the germline V gene are SGHNT and YENEEA. V gave up 5 bases and J gave up 5 bases, with 19 bases separating them. CDR3 bases: TGTGCCAGCAGCCCGGTGGCAGGGAGGTCGGATCAGCCCCAGCATTTT. It translates to CASSPVAGRSDQPQHF.

In its sample, this clone was seen a few times. This rearrangement joins TRBV29-1 to TRBJ1-1; 9 bases map to TRBD1. The CDR3 is made up of 12 amino acids. The V gene end was trimmed by 5 bases and the J gene end by 4 bases; junction bases not matched to a gene: 2. Germline loops: CDR1 SQVTM, CDR2 ANQGSEA. The CDR3 region is CSVSTGGTEAFF. The CDR3 DNA is TGCAGCGTTTCGACAGGGGGCACTGAAGCTTTCTTT.

The V call is TRBV5-1, the J call TRBJ1-2; D gene ambiguous. V was trimmed by 1 base and J by 6 bases, leaving 7 bases between them. The CDR3 sequence is 12 residues long. The V gene's germline CDR1 is SGHRS and CDR2 YFSETQ. CDR3 sequence: CASSLSGDGYTF. DNA for the CDR3: TGCGCCAGCAGCTTGAGCGGCGATGGCTACACCTTC. Variable domain in full (rest from reference TRBV5-1 and TRBJ1-2): KAGVTQTPRYLIKTRGQQVTLSCSPISGHRSVSWYQQTPGQGLQFLFEYFSETQRNKGNFPGRFSGRQFSNSRSEMNVSTLELGDSALYLCASSLSGDGYTFGSGTRLTVV.

The chain recombines TRBV4-1 with TRBJ2-7; D perhaps matches TRBD1 (6 bases). V was shortened by 2 bases and J by 6 bases, with 14 bases between the two germline ends. The V gene's germline CDR1 is MGHRA and CDR2 YSYEKL. This CDR3 is 14 amino acids long. Here the CDR3 DNA reads TGCGCCAGCAGCCAACTAATGACAGGAGGCGAGCAGTACTTC. Protein product: CASSQLMTGGEQYF.

This clone came up a few times. This chain connects TRBV23-1 to TRBJ2-7, with TRBD1 matching 7 bases. TRBV23-1 is an ORF for which the function is uncertain. This CDR3 spans 15 amino acids. With 5 bases clipped from V and 6 bases from J, the junction kept 13 bases outside the gene matches. CDR3 sequence (DNA): TGCGCCAGCAGTGCCCGGGACAGCGCTTCGTGCGAGCAGTACTTC. It yields the protein CASSARDSASCEQYF.

The CDR3 here is CASSVGRVATEAFF. The CDR3 bases are TGTGCCAGCAGCGTGGGTCGGGTTGCAACTGAAGCTTTCTTT. J is TRBJ1-1 and V is TRBV11-2, with D uncertain. CDR1 and CDR2 (germline): SGHAT, FQNNGV. This CDR3 spans 14 amino acids. Trimming stripped 5 bases from V and 5 bases from J, with 15 bases between.

The V gene is TRBV7-9, the J gene TRBJ1-4, with D possibly being TRBD1 (5 bases). Trimming shortened V by 5 bases and J by 6 bases, and 19 bases separated the two germline ends. CDR3 length: 16 residues. Germline loops: CDR1 SEHNR, CDR2 FQNEAQ (reference sequence). The CDR3 sequence: CASSAGTTGLYEKLFF. The CDR3 DNA is TGTGCCAGCAGCGCAGGGACTACAGGCCTGTATGAAAAACTGTTTTTT.

CDR3 residues: CASSLGGLGAGGNTIYF. As DNA, the CDR3 is TGTGCCAGCAGCTTAGGTGGTCTGGGGGCTGGTGGAAACACCATATATTTT. The chain couples TRBV7-2 to TRBJ1-3; tentatively, D is TRBD1 (6 bases). The CDR3 has 17 residues. In germline, CDR1 is SGHTA, CDR2 FQGNSA. Between the trimmed V and J ends, which lost 1 base and 3 bases, there was a span of 16 bases. Full variable domain (missing parts from reference TRBV7-2 and TRBJ1-3): GAGVSQSPSNKVTEKGKDVELRCDPISGHTALYWYRQSLGQGLEFLIYFQGNSAPDKSGLPSDRFSAERTGGSVSTLTIQRTQQEDSAVYLCASSLGGLGAGGNTIYFGEGSWLTVV.

The chain is built from TRBV2 and TRBJ1-2; the D gene is possibly TRBD1 (6 bases). V gave up 6 bases and J gave up 7 bases, with 21 bases separating them. In germline, CDR1 is SNHLY, CDR2 FYNNEI. CDR3 length equals 15 residues. The CDR3 is CASSLGGAKGGGYTF. CDR3 coding DNA: TGTGCCAGCAGCCTTGGGGGGGCCAAAGGCGGTGGCTACACCTTC.